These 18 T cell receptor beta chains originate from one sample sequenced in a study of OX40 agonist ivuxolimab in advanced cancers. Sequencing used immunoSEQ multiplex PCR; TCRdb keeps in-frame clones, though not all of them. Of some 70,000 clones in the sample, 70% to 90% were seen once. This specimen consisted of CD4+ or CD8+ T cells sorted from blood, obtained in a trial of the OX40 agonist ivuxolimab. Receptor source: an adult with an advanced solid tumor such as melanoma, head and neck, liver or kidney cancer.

CDR3 in amino acids: CASSLWWDTSYEQYF. The CDR3 DNA is TGTGCCAGCAGCTTATGGTGGGACACATCCTACGAGCAGTACTTC. The chain couples TRBV7-2 to TRBJ2-7, with D tentatively TRBD1 (6 bases). CDR1 is SGHTA, CDR2 FQGNSA, per germline. The V end was cut by 2 bases, the J end by 1 base, with 12 bases between. CDR3 length: 15 amino acids.

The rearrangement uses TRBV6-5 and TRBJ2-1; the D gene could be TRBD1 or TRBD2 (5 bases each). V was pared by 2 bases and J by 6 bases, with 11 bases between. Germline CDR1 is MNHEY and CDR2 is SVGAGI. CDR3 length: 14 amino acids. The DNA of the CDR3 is TGTGCCAGCAGTTACGAACGGGGACGCAATGAGCAGTTCTTC. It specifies CASSYERGRNEQFF.

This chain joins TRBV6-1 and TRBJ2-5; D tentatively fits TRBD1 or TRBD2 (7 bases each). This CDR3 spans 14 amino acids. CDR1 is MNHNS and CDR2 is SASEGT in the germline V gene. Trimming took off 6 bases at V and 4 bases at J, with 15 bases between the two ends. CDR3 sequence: CASRQSGGGETQYF. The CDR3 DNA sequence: TGTGCCAGCAGGCAGTCAGGGGGGGGAGAGACCCAGTACTTC.

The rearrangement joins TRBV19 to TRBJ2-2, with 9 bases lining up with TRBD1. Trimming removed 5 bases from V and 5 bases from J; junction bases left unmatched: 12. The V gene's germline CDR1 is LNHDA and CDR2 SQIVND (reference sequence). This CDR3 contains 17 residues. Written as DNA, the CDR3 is TGTGCCAGTAGTGATTATTACTCGACAGGGGGAACCGGGGAGCTGTTTTTT. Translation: CASSDYYSTGGTGELFF. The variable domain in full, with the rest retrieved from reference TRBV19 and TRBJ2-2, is DGGITQSPKYLFRKEGQNVTLSCEQNLNHDAMYWYRQDPGQGLRLIYYSQIVNDFQKGDIAEGYSVSREKKESFPLTVTSAQKNPTAFYLCASSDYYSTGGTGELFFGEGSRLTVL.

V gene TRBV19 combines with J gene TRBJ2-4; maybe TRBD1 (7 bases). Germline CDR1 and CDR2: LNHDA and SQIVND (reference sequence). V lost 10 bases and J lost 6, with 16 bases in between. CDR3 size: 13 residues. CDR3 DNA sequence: TGTGCCACCAAGGGGGGACAGCCAAACATTCAGTACTTC. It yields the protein CATKGGQPNIQYF.

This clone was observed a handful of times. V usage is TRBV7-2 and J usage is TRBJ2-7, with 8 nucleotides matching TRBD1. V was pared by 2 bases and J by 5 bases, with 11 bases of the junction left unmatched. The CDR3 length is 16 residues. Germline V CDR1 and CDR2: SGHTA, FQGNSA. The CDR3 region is CASSLSGGWSSNEQYF. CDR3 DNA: TGTGCCAGCAGCTTATCAGGGGGCTGGTCGTCGAACGAGCAGTACTTC.

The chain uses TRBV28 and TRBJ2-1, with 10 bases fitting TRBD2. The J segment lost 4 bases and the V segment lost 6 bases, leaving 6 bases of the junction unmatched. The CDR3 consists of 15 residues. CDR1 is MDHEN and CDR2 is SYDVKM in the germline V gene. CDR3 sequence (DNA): TGTGCCAGCAGCACAGCGGGGGGGTTTTACAATGAGCAGTTCTTC. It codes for CASSTAGGFYNEQFF.

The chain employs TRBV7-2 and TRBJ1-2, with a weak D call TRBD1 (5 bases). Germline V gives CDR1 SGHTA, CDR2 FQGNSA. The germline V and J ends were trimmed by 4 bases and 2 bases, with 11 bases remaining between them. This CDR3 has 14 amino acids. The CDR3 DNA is TGTGCCAGCAGCTACCCGGGGCGCAACTATGGCTACACCTTC. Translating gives CASSYPGRNYGYTF.

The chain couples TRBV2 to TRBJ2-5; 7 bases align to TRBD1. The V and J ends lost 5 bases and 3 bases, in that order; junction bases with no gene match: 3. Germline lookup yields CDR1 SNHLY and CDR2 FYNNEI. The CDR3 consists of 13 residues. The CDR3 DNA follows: TGTGCCAGCAGTCGGGACAGCAAAGAGACCCAGTACTTC. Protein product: CASSRDSKETQYF.

Here the CDR3 DNA reads TGTGCCAGCAGCGCCTTTACTAGATCCGGGGAGCTGTTTTTT. Its protein product is CASSAFTRSGELFF. The rearrangement joins TRBV9 to TRBJ2-2; D perhaps matches TRBD2 (5 bases). Germline V gene sequence: CDR1 SGDLS, CDR2 YYNGEE. Trimming left V 3 bases short and J 6 bases short, with 12 bases between. This CDR3 comprises 14 residues.

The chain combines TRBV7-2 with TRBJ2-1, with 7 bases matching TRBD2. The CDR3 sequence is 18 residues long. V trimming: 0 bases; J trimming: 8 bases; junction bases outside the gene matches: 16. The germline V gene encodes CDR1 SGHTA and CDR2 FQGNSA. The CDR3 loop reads CASSLASSGRAAGHEQFF. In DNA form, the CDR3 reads TGTGCCAGCAGCTTAGCCTCGAGTGGGAGGGCCGCCGGGCATGAGCAGTTCTTC.

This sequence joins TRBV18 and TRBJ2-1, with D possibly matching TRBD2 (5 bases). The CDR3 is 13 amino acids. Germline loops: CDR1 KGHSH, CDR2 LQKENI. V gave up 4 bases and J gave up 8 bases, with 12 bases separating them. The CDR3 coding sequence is TGTGCCAGCTCACGCGGGCCCGGGGATGAGCAGTTCTTC. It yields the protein CASSRGPGDEQFF.

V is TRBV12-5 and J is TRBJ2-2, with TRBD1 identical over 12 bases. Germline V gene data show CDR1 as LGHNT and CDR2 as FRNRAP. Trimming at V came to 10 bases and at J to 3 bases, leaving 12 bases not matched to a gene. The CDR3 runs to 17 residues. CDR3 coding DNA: TGTGCTACCGAAACCGGGACAGGGGGCGCGTACACCGGGGAGCTGTTTTTT. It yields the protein CATETGTGGAYTGELFF.

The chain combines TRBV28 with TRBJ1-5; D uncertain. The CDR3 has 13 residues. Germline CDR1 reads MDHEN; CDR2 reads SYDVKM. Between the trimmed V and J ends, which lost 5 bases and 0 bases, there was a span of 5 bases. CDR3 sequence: CASSLDSNQPQHF. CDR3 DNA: TGTGCCAGCAGTCTCGATAGCAATCAGCCCCAGCATTTT.

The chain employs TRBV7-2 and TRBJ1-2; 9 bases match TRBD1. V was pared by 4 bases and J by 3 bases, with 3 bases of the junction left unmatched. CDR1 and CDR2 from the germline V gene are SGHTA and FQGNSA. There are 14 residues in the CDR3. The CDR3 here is CASSYDRGYYGYTF. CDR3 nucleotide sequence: TGTGCCAGCAGCTACGACAGGGGGTACTATGGCTACACCTTC.

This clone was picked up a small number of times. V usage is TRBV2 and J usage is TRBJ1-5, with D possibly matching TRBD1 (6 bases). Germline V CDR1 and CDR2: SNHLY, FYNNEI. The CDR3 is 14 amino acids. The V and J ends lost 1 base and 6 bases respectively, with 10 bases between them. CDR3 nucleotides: TGTGCCAGCAGTGAAGGTGGGGGGCCTCAGCCCCAGCATTTT. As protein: CASSEGGGPQPQHF.

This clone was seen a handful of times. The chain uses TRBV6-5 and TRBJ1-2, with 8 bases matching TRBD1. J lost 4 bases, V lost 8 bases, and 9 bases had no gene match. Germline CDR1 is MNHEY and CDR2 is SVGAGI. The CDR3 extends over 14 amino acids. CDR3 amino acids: CASALQGEGYGYTF. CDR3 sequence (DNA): TGTGCCAGCGCATTACAGGGGGAGGGCTATGGCTACACCTTC.

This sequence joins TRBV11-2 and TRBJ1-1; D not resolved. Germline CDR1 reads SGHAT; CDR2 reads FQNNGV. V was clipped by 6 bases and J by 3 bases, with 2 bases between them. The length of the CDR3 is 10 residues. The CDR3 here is CASRDTEAFF. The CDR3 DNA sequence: TGTGCCAGCAGGGACACTGAAGCTTTCTTT.